This TCR beta chain originates from a study of T-cell memory formation after mild COVID-19. Study findings and constraints: The pre-infection memory compartment contained some responding clones, suggesting cross-reactive memory joined. Those CD4+ clones that contracted were mainly in CM and EM (CD8+ ones in EMRA).

Concerning this clonotype itself: What it binds is not known.

TCRdb analysed the 5' RACE reads with MiXCR anew, one entry per CDR3 protein. The table has hundreds of thousands of distinct CDR3 sequences, about a sixth seen once; the top ten hold about 20%. The receptor was isolated from a young man who had mild COVID-19 (a few samples of this study predate the infection). Cell type and time point are not known. The sequenced material came from PBMCs or a T cell subset sorted from them (not recorded which).

This CDR3 reads CASSEWGGLHEQYV. CDR3 bases: TGTGCCAGCAGCGAATGGGGGGGGCTCCACGAGCAGTACGTC. The V call is TRBV2, the J call TRBJ2-7, with D tentatively TRBD2 (7 bases). V was trimmed by 6 bases and J by 5 bases, leaving 17 bases between them. Germline V gives CDR1 SNHLY, CDR2 FYNNEI. The CDR3 runs 14 residues.